The 27 T cell receptor beta chains listed next were all sequenced from one sample in a study of Ad26.COV2.S vaccination and SARS-CoV-2 variants. Measured with immunoSEQ multiplex PCR; TCRdb has only the in-frame clones, and not every one. The table includes more than 350,000 clones, 75% to 95% detected once. Treatment indicated: around 19 received Ad26.COV2.S at low or high dose, single or two shots; about five received placebo; per-sample allocation not given. Day 63 after the first injection of vaccine or placebo was the sampling time. The sequencing here drew on peripheral blood, taken in a trial of Ad26.COV2.S vaccine versus placebo. The receptor source for this set is a person between 18 and 65 years old who received the Ad26.COV2.S COVID-19 vaccine or a placebo.

This chain links TRBV5-1 with TRBJ2-3; the D gene is possibly TRBD2 (6 bases). V shed 1 base and J shed 0 bases, with 9 bases lying between them. Germline V gene sequence: CDR1 SGHRS, CDR2 YFSETQ. The CDR3 contains 15 residues. CDR3 nucleotides: TGCGCCAGCAGCTTGCAACGGGGGAGCACAGATACGCAGTATTTT. As protein: CASSLQRGSTDTQYF. Variable domain in full (rest from reference TRBV5-1 and TRBJ2-3): KAGVTQTPRYLIKTRGQQVTLSCSPISGHRSVSWYQQTPGQGLQFLFEYFSETQRNKGNFPGRFSGRQFSNSRSEMNVSTLELGDSALYLCASSLQRGSTDTQYFGPGTRLTVL.

The chain combines TRBV7-6 with TRBJ2-1, with 10 positions matching TRBD1. The V gene end was trimmed by 5 bases and the J gene end by 7 bases; junction bases not matched to a gene: 14. Per the germline V gene, CDR1 is SGHVS and CDR2 is FNYEAQ. The CDR3 runs to 17 residues. CDR3 DNA: TGTGCCAGCAGCCGGGGGCGCGGGACAGGGGTGGGGAATGAGCAGTTCTTC. Translating gives CASSRGRGTGVGNEQFF.

V is TRBV28 and J is TRBJ1-6, with D perhaps matching TRBD1 (5 bases). This CDR3 region has 14 residues. The germline V and J ends were trimmed by 6 bases and 13 bases, with 19 bases remaining between them. The germline CDR1 and CDR2 sequences are MDHEN and SYDVKM. CDR3 sequence reads: CASSQKTHRRPLHF. CDR3 nucleotides: TGTGCCAGCAGCCAAAAAACCCACAGGAGGCCCCTCCACTTT.

The rearrangement links TRBV19 to TRBJ2-7; 13 bases line up with TRBD2. This CDR3 has 16 residues. Germline V gene sequence: CDR1 LNHDA, CDR2 SQIVND (reference sequence). The J segment lost 3 bases and the V segment lost 3 bases, leaving 5 bases of the junction unmatched. The DNA of the CDR3 is TGTGCCAGTAGTATCGGACTAGCGGGAGAAGTCTACGAGCAGTACTTC. Translating gives CASSIGLAGEVYEQYF.

The J gene is TRBJ2-1, the V gene TRBV30, with 7 bases identical to TRBD2. V dropped 2 bases and J dropped 0; count of bases not matched to a gene: 4. The germline V gene has CDR1 GTSNPN and CDR2 SVGIG (reference sequence). This CDR3 is built from 15 residues. The CDR3 DNA reads TGTGCCTGGAGTTCGGGGGGACTCTCCTACAATGAGCAGTTCTTC. This codes for CAWSSGGLSYNEQFF.

Details on this clone: Other DNA sequences in this specimen translate into the identical CDR3. V gene TRBV27 combines with J gene TRBJ2-1; perhaps TRBD2 as D (5 bases). Germline loops: CDR1 MNHEY, CDR2 SMNVEV (reference sequence). V was pared by 3 bases and J by 4 bases, with 7 bases between. This CDR3 contains 13 residues. The CDR3 reads CASSFGVYNEQFF. For the CDR3, the DNA is TGTGCCAGCAGTTTCGGGGTGTACAATGAGCAGTTCTTC.

V gene TRBV6-6 combines with J gene TRBJ1-6; D perhaps matches TRBD1 (5 bases). V lost 7 bases, J lost 4 bases, and 11 bases lay in between. The germline V gene has CDR1 MNHNY and CDR2 SVGAGI (reference sequence). The CDR3 length is 14 residues. Here the CDR3 DNA reads TGTGCCAGCATCTCCGGGACGTATAATTCACCCCTCCACTTT. Protein: CASISGTYNSPLHF.

CDR3 region: CASSLGPGGVTGELFF. CDR3 sequence (DNA): TGTGCCAGCAGCTTAGGCCCAGGGGGCGTCACCGGGGAGCTGTTTTTT. The chain employs TRBV7-2 and TRBJ2-2, with 8 bases fitting TRBD1. V lost 1 base, J lost 4 bases, and 5 bases stayed unmatched. Germline V lookup: CDR1 SGHTA, CDR2 FQGNSA. This CDR3 has 16 residues.

The V call is TRBV18, the J call TRBJ2-7; TRBD1 matches 8 bases. The germline gives CDR1 KGHSH, CDR2 LQKENI. Unmatched junction bases numbered 7, after V lost 2 bases and J lost 4 bases. The CDR3 is 15 amino acids. The CDR3 loop is CASSPVTGEMYEQYF. CDR3 in DNA: TGTGCCAGCTCACCAGTGACAGGGGAAATGTACGAGCAGTACTTC.

The chain uses TRBV18 and TRBJ1-2; D uncertain. Germline V gene sequence: CDR1 KGHSH, CDR2 LQKENI. The CDR3 runs 13 residues. Trimming left V 1 base short and J 4 bases short, with 7 bases between. Here the CDR3 reads CASSPQEAYGYTF. In DNA form, the CDR3 reads TGTGCCAGCTCACCACAGGAAGCCTATGGCTACACCTTC.

This rearrangement joins TRBV28 to TRBJ1-1, with D unresolved. This CDR3 comprises 13 residues. Germline values: CDR1 MDHEN, CDR2 SYDVKM. V was clipped by 4 bases and J by 9 bases, with 15 bases between them. Written as DNA, the CDR3 is TGTGCCAGCAGTTCGGTCCCGGGCCAGAAAGCTTTCTTT. Protein product: CASSSVPGQKAFF.

The genes are TRBV5-6 and TRBJ2-5; D is ambiguous. The CDR3 length is 14 residues. V gave up 3 bases and J gave up 1 base, with 10 bases separating them. Germline-derived CDR1 and CDR2 are SGHDT and YYEEEE. Here the CDR3 DNA reads TGTGCCAGCAGCTCAAGACATACCCAAGAGACCCAGTACTTC. Protein product: CASSSRHTQETQYF.

The V gene is TRBV5-6, the J gene TRBJ2-7; possibly TRBD1 for D (5 bases). The CDR3 totals 16 residues. V lost 1 base to trimming and J lost 0 bases, with 14 bases between them. The germline V gene encodes CDR1 SGHDT and CDR2 YYEEEE. CDR3: CASSLFDSRSSYEQYF. Written as DNA, the CDR3 is TGTGCCAGCAGCTTGTTTGACAGCAGGAGCTCCTACGAGCAGTACTTC.

The CDR3 coding sequence is TGTGCCAGCTCACCTGCGACGGAGAATCAGCCCCAGCATTTT. Translated, it gives CASSPATENQPQHF. This chain connects TRBV18 to TRBJ1-5; D gene unclear. The CDR3 runs 14 residues. Deletions cut 3 bases from V and 4 bases from J, with 10 bases between. Germline V gene data show CDR1 as KGHSH and CDR2 as LQKENI.

The rearrangement joins TRBV12-5 to TRBJ2-4; 7 nucleotides agree with TRBD2. The junction had 21 bases not matched to a gene; V was cut back by 9 bases and J by 10 bases. The CDR3 consists of 16 residues. Germline values: CDR1 LGHNT, CDR2 FRNRAP. DNA for the CDR3: TGTGCTAGCTCAGTGGGGGATTTGGGAACTAGCGAGATTCAGTACTTC. Its protein is CASSVGDLGTSEIQYF.

On this clone: An end of the junction differs from the germline gene, which may be a read error. The rearrangement links TRBV7-7 to TRBJ2-1; TRBD2 matches at 9 bases. This CDR3 has 15 residues. Per the germline V gene, CDR1 is SSHAT and CDR2 is FNYEAQ (reference sequence). This CDR3 reads CASSLGGTSSYEQFF. CDR3 nucleotides: TGTGCTAGCAGCTTAGGGGGGACTAGCAGCTATGAGCAGTTCTTC.

The genes are TRBV3-1 (or the pseudogene TRBV3-2) and TRBJ2-5; D not resolved. CDR1 and CDR2 from the germline V gene are LGHDT and YNNKEL (reference sequence). This CDR3 region has 12 residues. V lost 0 bases and J 7 bases, leaving 6 bases between the germline ends. The CDR3 DNA sequence: TGTGCCAGCAGCCAAGAGAGGTTGACCCAGTACTTC. This sequence encodes CASSQERLTQYF.

The CDR3 DNA follows: TGCGCCAGCAGCTTGGGTACGGGCGTGAGCACAGATACGCAGTATTTT. Translation gives CASSLGTGVSTDTQYF. This rearrangement joins TRBV5-1 to TRBJ2-3; D is ambiguous. Trimming took off 0 bases at V and 0 bases at J, with 11 bases between the two ends. This CDR3 contains 16 residues. CDR1 and CDR2 (germline): SGHRS, YFSETQ.

The chain recombines TRBV9 with TRBJ2-4; D remains unclear. V shed 0 bases and J shed 8 bases, with 12 bases lying between them. Germline CDR1 reads SGDLS; CDR2 reads YYNGEE. The CDR3 has 14 amino acids. As DNA, the CDR3 is TGTGCCAGCAGCGTAGAGGGCGGTGGCGACATTCAGTACTTC. This sequence encodes CASSVEGGGDIQYF.

The chain has TRBV2 and TRBJ2-2, with D unresolved. There are 13 residues in the CDR3. The germline V and J ends were trimmed by 7 bases and 3 bases, with 9 bases remaining between them. Germline CDR1 reads SNHLY; CDR2 reads FYNNEI. The CDR3 loop reads CASTYGDTGELFF. The CDR3, as DNA: TGTGCCAGCACTTATGGGGACACCGGGGAGCTGTTTTTT.

The rearrangement joins TRBV6-6 to TRBJ2-1; D unresolved. With 5 bases removed from V and 4 bases from J, the gap between germline ends came to 12 bases. The CDR3 has 14 amino acids. The germline gives CDR1 MNHNY, CDR2 SVGAGI (reference sequence). This chain's CDR3 is CASSPLIEYNEQFF. The CDR3 DNA sequence: TGTGCCAGCAGTCCCCTCATCGAATACAATGAGCAGTTCTTC.

The CDR3 loop is CASSPTPGVTSTDTQYF. CDR3 DNA sequence: TGTGCCAGCAGCCCCACCCCTGGCGTTACTAGCACAGATACGCAGTATTTT. The rearrangement joins TRBV5-4 to TRBJ2-3, with D unclear. This CDR3 is built from 17 residues. V was pared by 4 bases and J by 0 bases, with 18 bases between. Per the germline V gene, CDR1 is SGHNT and CDR2 is YYREEE (reference sequence).

The chain links TRBV11-2 to TRBJ2-3, with a possible D match to TRBD2 (6 bases). Germline lookup yields CDR1 SGHAT and CDR2 FQNNGV. The CDR3 is 14 amino acids. V shed 1 base and J shed 5 bases, with 10 bases lying between them. The CDR3 DNA reads as TGTGCCAGCAGCTTAGGAGGGGACTTAGATACGCAGTATTTT. As protein: CASSLGGDLDTQYF.

This clone occurred once. The chain employs TRBV5-6 and TRBJ1-2; D gene unclear. V was pared by 2 bases and J by 5 bases, with 7 bases between. This CDR3 comprises 12 residues. Germline CDR1 and CDR2: SGHDT and YYEEEE. The DNA of the CDR3 is TGTGCCAGCAGCTTACCCCAATATGGCTACACCTTC. It translates to CASSLPQYGYTF.

As to this clone: Other nucleotide sequences in the sample specify the same CDR3. The V call is TRBV19, the J call TRBJ1-1; no clear D gene. The CDR3 is 13 residues long. Germline values: CDR1 LNHDA, CDR2 SQIVND (reference sequence). The V end was cut by 1 base, the J end by 1 base, with 4 bases between. The DNA for the CDR3 is TGTGCCAGTAGTATAGGAGAGAACACTGAAGCTTTCTTT. Protein: CASSIGENTEAFF.

This clone was found once. The V gene is TRBV19, the J gene TRBJ2-5; 11 bases are a match to TRBD2. V gave up 4 bases and J gave up 4 bases; unmatched junction bases: 5. This CDR3 has 15 residues. CDR1 LNHDA and CDR2 SQIVND come from the germline V gene (reference sequence). The CDR3 loop is CASSRTSGSRETQYF. The CDR3 bases are TGTGCCAGTAGTAGAACTAGCGGGAGTCGAGAGACCCAGTACTTC.

CDR3 nucleotide sequence: TGCAGTGCTCGTGGGGGACTAGCGGGATACAATGAGCAGTTCTTC. This codes for CSARGGLAGYNEQFF. The chain combines TRBV20-1 with TRBJ2-1, with 13 bases matching TRBD2. J lost 4 bases, V lost 5 bases, and 5 bases had no gene match. CDR3 length: 15 amino acids. Germline V gene data show CDR1 as DFQATT and CDR2 as SNEGSKA (reference sequence).